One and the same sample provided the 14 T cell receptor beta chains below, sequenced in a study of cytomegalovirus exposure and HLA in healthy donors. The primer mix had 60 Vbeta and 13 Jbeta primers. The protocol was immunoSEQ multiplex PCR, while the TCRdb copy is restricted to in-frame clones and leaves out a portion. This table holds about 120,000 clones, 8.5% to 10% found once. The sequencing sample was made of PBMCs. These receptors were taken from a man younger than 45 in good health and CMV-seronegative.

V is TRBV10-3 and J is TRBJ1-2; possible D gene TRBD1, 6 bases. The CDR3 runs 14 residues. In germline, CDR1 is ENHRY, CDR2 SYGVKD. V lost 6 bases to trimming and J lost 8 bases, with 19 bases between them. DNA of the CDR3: TGTGCCATCAGCGACTCGGGACAACTTGAAGGCTACACCTTC. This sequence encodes CAISDSGQLEGYTF.

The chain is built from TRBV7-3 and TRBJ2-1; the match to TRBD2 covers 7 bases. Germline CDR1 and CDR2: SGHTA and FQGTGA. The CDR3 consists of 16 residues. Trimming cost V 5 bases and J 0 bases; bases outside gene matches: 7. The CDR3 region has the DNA TGTGCCAGCAGCCCAATGGGGGGGAGCTCCTACAATGAGCAGTTCTTC. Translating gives CASSPMGGSSYNEQFF.

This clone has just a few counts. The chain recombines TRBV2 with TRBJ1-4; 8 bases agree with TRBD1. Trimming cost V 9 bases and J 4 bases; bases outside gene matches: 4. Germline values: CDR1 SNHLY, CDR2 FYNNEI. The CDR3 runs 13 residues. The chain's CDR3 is CASGQGVNEKLFF. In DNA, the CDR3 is TGTGCCAGTGGACAGGGCGTTAATGAAAAACTGTTTTTT.

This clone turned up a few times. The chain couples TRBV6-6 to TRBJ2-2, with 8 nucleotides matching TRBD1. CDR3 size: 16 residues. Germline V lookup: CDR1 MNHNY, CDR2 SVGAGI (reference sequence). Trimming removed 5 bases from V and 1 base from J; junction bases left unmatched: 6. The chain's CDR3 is CASSTPDRVNTGELFF. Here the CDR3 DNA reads TGTGCCAGCAGTACTCCGGACAGGGTGAACACCGGGGAGCTGTTTTTT.

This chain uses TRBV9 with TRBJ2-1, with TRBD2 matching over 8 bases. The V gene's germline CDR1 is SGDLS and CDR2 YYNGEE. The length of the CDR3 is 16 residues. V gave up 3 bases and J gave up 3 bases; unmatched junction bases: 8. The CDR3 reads CASSDYSGSGYNEQFF. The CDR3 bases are TGTGCCAGCAGCGACTACAGCGGGAGCGGCTACAATGAGCAGTTCTTC. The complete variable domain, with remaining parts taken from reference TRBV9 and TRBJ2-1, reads DSGVTQTPKHLITATGQRVTLRCSPRSGDLSVYWYQQSLDQGLQFLIQYYNGEERAKGNILERFSAQQFPDLHSELNLSSLELGDSALYFCASSDYSGSGYNEQFFGPGTRLTVL.

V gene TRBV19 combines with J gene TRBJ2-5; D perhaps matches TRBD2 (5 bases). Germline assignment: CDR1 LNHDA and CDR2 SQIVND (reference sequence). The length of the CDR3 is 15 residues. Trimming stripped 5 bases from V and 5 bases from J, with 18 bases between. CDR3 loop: CASSRLAGWTETQYF. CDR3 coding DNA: TGTGCCAGTAGTCGGCTAGCTGGGTGGACTGAGACCCAGTACTTC. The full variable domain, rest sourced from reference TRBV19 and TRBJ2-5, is DGGITQSPKYLFRKEGQNVTLSCEQNLNHDAMYWYRQDPGQGLRLIYYSQIVNDFQKGDIAEGYSVSREKKESFPLTVTSAQKNPTAFYLCASSRLAGWTETQYFGPGTRLLVL.

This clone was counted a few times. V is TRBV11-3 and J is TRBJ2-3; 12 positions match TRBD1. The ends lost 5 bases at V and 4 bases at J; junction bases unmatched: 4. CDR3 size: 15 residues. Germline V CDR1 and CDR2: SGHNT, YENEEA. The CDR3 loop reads CASSHRDRGPDTQYF. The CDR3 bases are TGTGCCAGCAGCCACCGGGACAGGGGGCCAGATACGCAGTATTTT.

CDR3 residues: CASSVRQGSSGNTIYF. The CDR3 coding sequence is TGTGCCAGCAGTGTACGACAGGGGAGCTCTGGAAACACCATATATTTT. The chain employs TRBV6-1 and TRBJ1-3, with 8 bases aligning to TRBD1. The CDR3 has 16 amino acids. Germline values: CDR1 MNHNS, CDR2 SASEGT. Trimming at V came to 4 bases and at J to 0 bases, leaving 5 bases not matched to a gene.

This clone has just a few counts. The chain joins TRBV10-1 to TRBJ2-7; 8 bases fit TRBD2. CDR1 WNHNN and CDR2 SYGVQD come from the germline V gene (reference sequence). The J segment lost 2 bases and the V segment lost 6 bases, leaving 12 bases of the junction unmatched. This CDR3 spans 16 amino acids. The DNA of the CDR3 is TGCGCCAGCAGGAGGTTGTCGCGGGAGGTACCCTACGAGCAGTACTTC. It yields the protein CASRRLSREVPYEQYF.

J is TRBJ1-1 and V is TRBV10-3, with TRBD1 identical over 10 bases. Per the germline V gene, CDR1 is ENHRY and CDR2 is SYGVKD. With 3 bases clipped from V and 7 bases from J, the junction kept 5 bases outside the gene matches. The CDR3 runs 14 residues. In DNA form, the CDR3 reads TGTGCCATCAGTGACCGACAGGGGGCCGGTGAAGCTTTCTTT. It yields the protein CAISDRQGAGEAFF.

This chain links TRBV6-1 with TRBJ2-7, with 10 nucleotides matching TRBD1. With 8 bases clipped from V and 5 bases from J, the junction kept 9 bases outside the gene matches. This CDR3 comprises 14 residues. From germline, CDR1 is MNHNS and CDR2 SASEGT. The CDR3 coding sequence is TGTGCCAGCCGAGTGGGACAGGGGAGTAACGAGCAGTACTTC. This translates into CASRVGQGSNEQYF.

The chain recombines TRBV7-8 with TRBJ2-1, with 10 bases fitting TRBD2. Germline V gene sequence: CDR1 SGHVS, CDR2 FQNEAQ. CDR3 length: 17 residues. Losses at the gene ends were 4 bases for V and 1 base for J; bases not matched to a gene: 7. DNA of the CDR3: TGTGCCAGCAGCTACGGAATAGCGGGAGGATCCTACAATGAGCAGTTCTTC. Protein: CASSYGIAGGSYNEQFF. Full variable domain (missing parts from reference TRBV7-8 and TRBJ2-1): GAGVSQSPRYKVAKRGQDVALRCDPISGHVSLFWYQQALGQGPEFLTYFQNEAQLDKSGLPSDRFFAERPEGSVSTLKIQRTQQEDSAVYLCASSYGIAGGSYNEQFFGPGTRLTVL.

The CDR3: CASSMLGQGIAKNIQYF. CDR3 nucleotides: TGTGCCAGTAGTATGCTGGGACAGGGAATAGCCAAAAACATTCAGTACTTC. The chain carries TRBV19 and TRBJ2-4; 9 bases are shared with TRBD1. The length of the CDR3 is 17 residues. Per the germline V gene, CDR1 is LNHDA and CDR2 is SQIVND (reference sequence). V lost 3 bases and J lost 0; bases outside the gene matches: 6. Complete variable domain (other parts from reference TRBV19 and TRBJ2-4): DGGITQSPKYLFRKEGQNVTLSCEQNLNHDAMYWYRQDPGQGLRLIYYSQIVNDFQKGDIAEGYSVSREKKESFPLTVTSAQKNPTAFYLCASSMLGQGIAKNIQYFGAGTRLSVL.

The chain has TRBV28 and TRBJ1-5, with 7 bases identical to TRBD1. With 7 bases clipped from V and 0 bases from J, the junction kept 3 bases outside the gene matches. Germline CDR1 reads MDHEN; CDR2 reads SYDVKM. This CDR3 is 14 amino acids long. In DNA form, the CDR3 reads TGTGCCAGCATCCAGGGGGGTAGCAATCAGCCCCAGCATTTT. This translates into CASIQGGSNQPQHF.